These 13 T cell receptor beta chains share one sample of origin, sequenced in a study of T cells after yellow fever vaccination. Each CDR3 protein is one row after TCRdb ran MiXCR on the 5' RACE reads. The sample lists approximately 160,000 distinct CDR3 sequences, roughly 8.8% occurring once. The sequences come from CD8+ T cells sorted from PBMCs, collected 45 days after the yellow fever booster vaccination. These receptors were obtained from a man in his late teens or twenties who received the YFV17D yellow fever vaccine.

V usage is TRBV20-1 and J usage is TRBJ1-1; D call uncertain. The CDR3 consists of 12 residues. With 6 bases removed from V and 1 base from J, the gap between germline ends came to 9 bases. Germline V gene lookup returns CDR1 DFQATT and CDR2 SNEGSKA (reference sequence). Here the CDR3 DNA reads TGCAGTGCCCCCGCCTCGAACACTGAAGCTTTCTTT. Translation: CSAPASNTEAFF.

This clonotype was seen ten or more times. V gene TRBV6-2 or TRBV6-3 combines with J gene TRBJ2-2; D gene unclear. Trimming took off 3 bases at V and 10 bases at J, with 12 bases between the two ends. Germline loops: CDR1 MNHEY, CDR2 SVGEGT. The CDR3 is 13 residues long. The CDR3: CASSYSYTVELFF. CDR3 bases: TGTGCCAGCAGTTATTCTTATACGGTGGAGCTGTTTTTT.

There are a few counts of this clonotype. The chain is built from TRBV7-9 and TRBJ2-3, with TRBD2 matching over 8 bases. This CDR3 has 15 amino acids. V trimming: 5 bases; J trimming: 0 bases; junction bases outside the gene matches: 4. The germline CDR1 and CDR2 sequences are SEHNR and FQNEAQ (reference sequence). The CDR3, as DNA: TGTGCCAGCAGCGCCCCTAGCGGGAGCACAGATACGCAGTATTTT. It specifies CASSAPSGSTDTQYF.

The V and J genes are TRBV6-5 and TRBJ2-1; 8 nucleotides agree with TRBD1. The CDR3 is 15 amino acids. The J segment lost 6 bases and the V segment lost 2 bases, leaving 6 bases of the junction unmatched. Germline lookup yields CDR1 MNHEY and CDR2 SVGAGI. The CDR3 is CASSYTRTGRNEQFF. The CDR3 DNA sequence: TGTGCCAGCAGTTACACCCGGACAGGGCGCAATGAGCAGTTCTTC.

In its sample, this clonotype was seen many times. This chain links TRBV11-2 with TRBJ1-5, with a weak D call TRBD1 (5 bases). Per the germline V gene, CDR1 is SGHAT and CDR2 is FQNNGV. The CDR3 has 15 residues. The V and J ends lost 5 bases and 3 bases respectively, with 14 bases between them. CDR3 amino acids: CASSEVGRSNQPQHF. Written as DNA, the CDR3 is TGTGCCAGCAGCGAGGTGGGGCGGTCCAATCAGCCCCAGCATTTT.

J is TRBJ1-2 and V is TRBV6-2 or TRBV6-3, with 7 bases that match TRBD1. Germline CDR1 is MNHEY and CDR2 is SVGEGT. Unmatched junction bases numbered 7, after V lost 2 bases and J lost 4 bases. The CDR3 runs to 15 residues. The CDR3 protein is CASSYLGTASYGYTF. In DNA, the CDR3 is TGTGCCAGCAGTTACCTAGGGACAGCGAGCTATGGCTACACCTTC.

This clonotype was observed a handful of times. This rearrangement joins TRBV6-5 to TRBJ2-5; D unclear. The CDR3 loop spans 11 amino acids. Germline values: CDR1 MNHEY, CDR2 SVGAGI. Trimming took off 8 bases at V and 4 bases at J, with 8 bases between the two ends. The CDR3 DNA reads as TGTGCCAGCGGGAAATTAGAGACCCAGTACTTC. Protein: CASGKLETQYF.

The chain employs TRBV5-6 and TRBJ2-1, with D perhaps matching TRBD2 (6 bases). The CDR3 covers 15 residues. The germline V and J ends were trimmed by 1 base and 5 bases, with 13 bases remaining between them. From germline, CDR1 is SGHDT and CDR2 YYEEEE. CDR3 loop: CASSLSAGLNNEQFF. The CDR3 nucleotides read TGTGCCAGCAGCTTGTCGGCGGGACTCAACAATGAGCAGTTCTTC.

This clonotype was counted at least ten times. The chain combines TRBV6-5 with TRBJ1-1; the match to TRBD1 covers 7 bases. Germline V gene lookup returns CDR1 MNHEY and CDR2 SVGAGI. J was trimmed by 3 bases and V by 4 bases; bases with no gene match: 2. CDR3 length equals 13 residues. The CDR3 spells CASSLTGDTEAFF. As DNA, the CDR3 is TGTGCCAGCAGTTTAACAGGGGACACTGAAGCTTTCTTT.

This clonotype was seen more than once but under ten times. This rearrangement joins TRBV14 to TRBJ1-2, with D hard to call. The CDR3 runs 17 residues. V lost 0 bases and J lost 1, with 15 bases in between. Looked up from germline, CDR1 is SGHDN and CDR2 is FVKESK. This CDR3 is CASSQDGYTAFNYGYTF. CDR3 bases: TGTGCCAGCAGCCAAGACGGTTACACAGCTTTTAACTATGGCTACACCTTC.

This clonotype occurred a few times. This chain uses TRBV6-2 or TRBV6-3 with TRBJ2-5, with 9 nucleotides matching TRBD1. Per the germline V gene, CDR1 is MNHEY and CDR2 is SVGEGT. Losses at the gene ends were 5 bases for V and 4 bases for J; bases not matched to a gene: 11. The CDR3 is made up of 16 amino acids. CDR3 sequence: CASSELMGQGPETQYF. The CDR3 nucleotides are TGTGCCAGCAGTGAACTTATGGGACAGGGACCAGAGACCCAGTACTTC.

The CDR3 sequence: CASSPPDRGLEKLFF. CDR3 nucleotide sequence: TGTGCCAGCAGCCCGCCGGACAGGGGGCTGGAAAAACTGTTTTTT. This chain connects TRBV13 to TRBJ1-4; 11 bases are shared with TRBD1. The CDR3 sequence is 15 residues long. The V and J ends lost 5 bases and 8 bases, in that order; junction bases with no gene match: 7. Germline V lookup: CDR1 PRHDT, CDR2 FYEKMQ (reference sequence).

The chain links TRBV4-1 to TRBJ2-1; the D gene is possibly TRBD2 (6 bases). V was shortened by 0 bases and J by 9 bases, with 12 bases between the two germline ends. CDR1 is MGHRA and CDR2 is YSYEKL in the germline V gene. This CDR3 has 14 amino acids. The DNA of the CDR3 is TGCGCCAGCAGCCAAGAGGGGGGTTACGGTGAGCAGTTCTTC. This gives the protein CASSQEGGYGEQFF.